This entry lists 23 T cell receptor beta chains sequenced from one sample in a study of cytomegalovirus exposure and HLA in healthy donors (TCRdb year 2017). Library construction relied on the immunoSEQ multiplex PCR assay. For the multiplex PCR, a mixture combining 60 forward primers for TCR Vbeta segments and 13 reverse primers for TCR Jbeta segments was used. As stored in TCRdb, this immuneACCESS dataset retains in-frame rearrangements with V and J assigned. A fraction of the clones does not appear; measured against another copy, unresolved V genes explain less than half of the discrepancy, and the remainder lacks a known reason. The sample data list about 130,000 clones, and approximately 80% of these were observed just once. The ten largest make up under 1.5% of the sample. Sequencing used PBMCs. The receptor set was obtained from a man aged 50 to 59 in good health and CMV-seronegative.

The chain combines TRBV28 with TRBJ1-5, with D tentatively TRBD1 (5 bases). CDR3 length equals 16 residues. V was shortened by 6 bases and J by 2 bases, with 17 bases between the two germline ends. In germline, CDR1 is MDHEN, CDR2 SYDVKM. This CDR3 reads CASSPRQTLGNQPQHF. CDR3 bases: TGTGCCAGCAGCCCCCGACAGACACTGGGCAATCAGCCCCAGCATTTT.

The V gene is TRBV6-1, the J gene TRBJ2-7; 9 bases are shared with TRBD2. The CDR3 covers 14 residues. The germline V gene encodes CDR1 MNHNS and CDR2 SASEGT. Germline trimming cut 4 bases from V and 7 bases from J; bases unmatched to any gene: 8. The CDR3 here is CASSVSGLALEQYF. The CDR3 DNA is TGTGCCAGCAGTGTATCGGGACTAGCTTTGGAGCAGTACTTC.

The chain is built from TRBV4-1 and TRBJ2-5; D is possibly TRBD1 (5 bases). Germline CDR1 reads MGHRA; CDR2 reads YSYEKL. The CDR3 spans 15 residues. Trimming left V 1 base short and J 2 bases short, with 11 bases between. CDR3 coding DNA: TGCGCCAGCAGCCAAGTGACCGGACAACAAGAGACCCAGTACTTC. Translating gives CASSQVTGQQETQYF.

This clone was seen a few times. CDR3 loop: CASNIQGAREQYF. The CDR3 DNA reads as TGTGCCAGCAACATACAGGGGGCCCGCGAGCAGTACTTC. This chain connects TRBV6-5 to TRBJ2-7; TRBD1 agrees at 9 bases. The V segment lost 7 bases and the J segment 6 bases; nucleotides outside the gene matches: 7. This CDR3 has 13 amino acids. The germline gives CDR1 MNHEY, CDR2 SVGAGI.

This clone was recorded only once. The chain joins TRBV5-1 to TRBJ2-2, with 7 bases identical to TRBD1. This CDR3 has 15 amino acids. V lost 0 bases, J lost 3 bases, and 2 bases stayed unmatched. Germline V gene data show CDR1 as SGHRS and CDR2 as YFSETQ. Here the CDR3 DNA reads TGCGCCAGCAGCTTGGACAGGGGTGACACCGGGGAGCTGTTTTTT. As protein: CASSLDRGDTGELFF.

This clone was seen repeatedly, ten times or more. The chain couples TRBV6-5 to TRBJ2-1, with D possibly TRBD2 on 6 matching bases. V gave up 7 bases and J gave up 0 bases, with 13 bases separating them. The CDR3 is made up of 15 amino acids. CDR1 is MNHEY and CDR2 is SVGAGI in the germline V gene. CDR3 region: CASTSLGGSYNEQFF. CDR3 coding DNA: TGTGCCAGCACCAGTTTGGGGGGCTCCTACAATGAGCAGTTCTTC.

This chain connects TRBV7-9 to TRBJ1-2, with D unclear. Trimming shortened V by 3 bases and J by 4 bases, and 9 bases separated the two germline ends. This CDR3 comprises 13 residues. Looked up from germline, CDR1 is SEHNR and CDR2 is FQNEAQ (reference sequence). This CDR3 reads CASSFPEGYGYTF. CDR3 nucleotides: TGTGCCAGCAGCTTCCCCGAGGGCTATGGCTACACCTTC. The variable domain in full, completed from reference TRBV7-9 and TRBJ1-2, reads DTGVSQNPRHKITKRGQNVTFRCDPISEHNRLYWYRQTLGQGPEFLTYFQNEAQLEKSRLLSDRFSAERPKGSFSTLEIQRTEQGDSAMYLCASSFPEGYGYTFGSGTRLTVV.

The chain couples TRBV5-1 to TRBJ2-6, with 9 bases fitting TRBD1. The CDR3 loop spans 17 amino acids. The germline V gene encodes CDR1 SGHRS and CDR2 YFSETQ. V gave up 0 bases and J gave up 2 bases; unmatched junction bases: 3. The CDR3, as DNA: TGCGCCAGCAGCTTGGTGGGACAGGGTACTGGGGCCAACGTCCTGACTTTC. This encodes CASSLVGQGTGANVLTF.

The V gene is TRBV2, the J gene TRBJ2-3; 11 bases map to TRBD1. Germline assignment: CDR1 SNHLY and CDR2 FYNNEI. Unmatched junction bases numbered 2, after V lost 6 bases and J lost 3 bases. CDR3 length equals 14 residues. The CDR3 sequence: CASRRDRGTDTQYF. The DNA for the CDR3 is TGTGCCAGCAGAAGGGACAGGGGGACAGATACGCAGTATTTT. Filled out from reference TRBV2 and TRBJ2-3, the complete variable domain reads EPEVTQTPSHQVTQMGQEVILRCVPISNHLYFYWYRQILGQKVEFLVSFYNNEISEKSEIFDDQFSVERPDGSNFTLKIRSTKLEDSAMYFCASRRDRGTDTQYFGPGTRLTVL.

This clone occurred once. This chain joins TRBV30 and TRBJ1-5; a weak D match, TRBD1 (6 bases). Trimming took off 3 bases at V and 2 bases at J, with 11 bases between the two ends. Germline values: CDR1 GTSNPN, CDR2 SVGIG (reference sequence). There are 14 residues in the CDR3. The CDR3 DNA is TGTGCCTGGAGGGTAGGGGGTGGCAATCAGCCCCAGCATTTT. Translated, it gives CAWRVGGGNQPQHF.

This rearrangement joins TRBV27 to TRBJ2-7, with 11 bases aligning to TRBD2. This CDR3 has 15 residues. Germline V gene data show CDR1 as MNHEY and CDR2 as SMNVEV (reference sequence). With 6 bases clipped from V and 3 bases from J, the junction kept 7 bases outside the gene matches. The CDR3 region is CASSPGTSGHYEQYF. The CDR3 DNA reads TGTGCCAGCAGCCCCGGGACTAGCGGACACTACGAGCAGTACTTC.

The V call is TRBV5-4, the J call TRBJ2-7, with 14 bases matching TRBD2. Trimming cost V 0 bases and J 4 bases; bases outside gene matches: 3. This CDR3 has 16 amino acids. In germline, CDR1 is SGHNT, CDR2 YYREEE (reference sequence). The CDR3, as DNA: TGTGCCAGCAGCTTGGCGGGGACTAGCGGGAGATACGAGCAGTACTTC. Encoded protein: CASSLAGTSGRYEQYF. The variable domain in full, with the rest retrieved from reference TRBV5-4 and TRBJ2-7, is ETGVTQSPTHLIKTRGQQVTLRCSSQSGHNTVSWYQQALGQGPQFIFQYYREEENGRGNFPPRFSGLQFPNYSSELNVNALELDDSALYLCASSLAGTSGRYEQYFGPGTRLTVT.

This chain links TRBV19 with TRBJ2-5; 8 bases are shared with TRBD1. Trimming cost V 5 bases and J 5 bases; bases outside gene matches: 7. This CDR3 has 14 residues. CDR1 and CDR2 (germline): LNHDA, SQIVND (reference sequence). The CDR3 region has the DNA TGTGCCAGTAGTGCCCTACAGGGGGGCGAGACCCAGTACTTC. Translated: CASSALQGGETQYF.

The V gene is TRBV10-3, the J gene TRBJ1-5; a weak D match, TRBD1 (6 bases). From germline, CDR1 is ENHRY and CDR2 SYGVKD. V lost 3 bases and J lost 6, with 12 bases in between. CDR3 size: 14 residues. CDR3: CAISDYEGGQPQHF. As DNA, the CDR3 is TGTGCCATCAGTGATTATGAAGGGGGTCAGCCCCAGCATTTT.

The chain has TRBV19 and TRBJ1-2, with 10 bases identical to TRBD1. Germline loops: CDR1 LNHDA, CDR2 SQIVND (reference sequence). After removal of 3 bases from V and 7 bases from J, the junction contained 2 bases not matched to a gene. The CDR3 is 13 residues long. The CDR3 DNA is TGTGCCAGTAGTATCGACAGGGGGCTTGGCTACACCTTC. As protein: CASSIDRGLGYTF. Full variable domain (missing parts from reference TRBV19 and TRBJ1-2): DGGITQSPKYLFRKEGQNVTLSCEQNLNHDAMYWYRQDPGQGLRLIYYSQIVNDFQKGDIAEGYSVSREKKESFPLTVTSAQKNPTAFYLCASSIDRGLGYTFGSGTRLTVV.

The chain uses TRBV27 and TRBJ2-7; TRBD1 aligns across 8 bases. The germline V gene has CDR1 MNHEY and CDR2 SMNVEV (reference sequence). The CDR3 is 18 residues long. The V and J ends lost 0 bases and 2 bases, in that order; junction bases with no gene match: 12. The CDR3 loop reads CASSLSPHLGQAAYEQYF. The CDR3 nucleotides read TGTGCCAGCAGTTTATCGCCCCATCTGGGACAGGCGGCCTACGAGCAGTACTTC.

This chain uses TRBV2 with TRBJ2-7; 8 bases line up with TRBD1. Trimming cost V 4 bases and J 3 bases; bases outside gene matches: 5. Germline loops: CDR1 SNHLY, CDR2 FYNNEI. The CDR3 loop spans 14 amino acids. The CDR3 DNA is TGTGCCAGCAGTGGAACAGGGGGAATCTACGAGCAGTACTTC. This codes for CASSGTGGIYEQYF.

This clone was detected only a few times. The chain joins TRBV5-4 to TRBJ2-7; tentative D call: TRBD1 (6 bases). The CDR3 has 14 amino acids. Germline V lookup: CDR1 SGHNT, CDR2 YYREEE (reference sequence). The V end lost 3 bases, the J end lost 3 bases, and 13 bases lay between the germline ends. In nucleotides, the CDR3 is TGTGCCAGCAGCTACTCCGGGACAATCTACGAGCAGTACTTC. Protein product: CASSYSGTIYEQYF.

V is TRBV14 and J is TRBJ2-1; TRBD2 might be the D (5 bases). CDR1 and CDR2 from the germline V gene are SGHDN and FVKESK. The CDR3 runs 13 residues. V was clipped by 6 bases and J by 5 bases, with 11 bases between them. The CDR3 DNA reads TGTGCCAGCAGGGAAGACTACCACAATGAGCAGTTCTTC. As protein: CASREDYHNEQFF.

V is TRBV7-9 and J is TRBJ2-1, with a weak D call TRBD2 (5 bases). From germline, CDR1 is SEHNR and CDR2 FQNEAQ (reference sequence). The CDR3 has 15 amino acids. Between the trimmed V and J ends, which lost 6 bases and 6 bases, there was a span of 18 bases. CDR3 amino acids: CASSLPLGSTNEQFF. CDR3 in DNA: TGTGCCAGCAGTCTTCCCCTAGGGAGCACCAATGAGCAGTTCTTC. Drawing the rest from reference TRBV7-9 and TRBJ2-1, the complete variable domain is DTGVSQNPRHKITKRGQNVTFRCDPISEHNRLYWYRQTLGQGPEFLTYFQNEAQLEKSRLLSDRFSAERPKGSFSTLEIQRTEQGDSAMYLCASSLPLGSTNEQFFGPGTRLTVL.

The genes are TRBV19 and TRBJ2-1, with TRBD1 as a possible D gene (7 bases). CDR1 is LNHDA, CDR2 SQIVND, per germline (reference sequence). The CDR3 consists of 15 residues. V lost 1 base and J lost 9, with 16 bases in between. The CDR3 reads CASSIGQGRGSEQFF. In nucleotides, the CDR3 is TGTGCCAGTAGTATAGGACAGGGCCGGGGGAGTGAGCAGTTCTTC.

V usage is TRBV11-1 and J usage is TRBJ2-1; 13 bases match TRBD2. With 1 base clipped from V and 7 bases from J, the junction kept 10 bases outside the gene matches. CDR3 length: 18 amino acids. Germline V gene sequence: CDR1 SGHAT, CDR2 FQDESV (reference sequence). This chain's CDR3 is CASSLVGWRTSGSNEQFF. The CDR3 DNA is TGTGCCAGCAGCTTAGTGGGTTGGCGGACTAGCGGGAGTAATGAGCAGTTCTTC.

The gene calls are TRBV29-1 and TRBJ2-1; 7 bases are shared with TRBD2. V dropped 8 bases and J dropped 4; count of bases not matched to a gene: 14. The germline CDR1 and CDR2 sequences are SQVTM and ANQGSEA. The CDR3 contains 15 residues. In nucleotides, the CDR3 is TGCAGCTTTTCGGGACGGCGGGGGATGTACAATGAGCAGTTCTTC. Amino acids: CSFSGRRGMYNEQFF.